This T cell receptor (beta chain) was obtained from a study of CD8+CD57+ T cells in acquired aplastic anemia. CDR3 size: 15 residues. With 6 bases clipped from V and 5 bases from J, the junction kept 6 bases outside the gene matches. Germline CDR1 reads SGDLS; CDR2 reads YYNGEE. In patients chosen for sequencing, flow cytometry had shown CD8+CD57+ cell expansion. Each of the patients presented with severe acquired aplastic anemia. Blood sampling was performed on the patients, and none of them had received therapy by then. General study results and limits: Patients and controls shared twenty-nine CD8+ CDR3 sequences.

CDR3 and TCR beta VDJ profiling relied on a genomic DNA template. TCRdb called the reads again in MiXCR, with one record for every CDR3 protein. The data hold about 240,000 distinct CDR3 sequences, with 45% to 50% observed a single time. This clonotype was observed a single time. Its specificity is not known. The receptor comes from a human donor with aplastic anemia. This chain links TRBV9 with TRBJ2-1; 12 bases are shared with TRBD2. The sequencing sample was made of sorted CD4+, CD8+, or CD8+CD57+ T cells (not recorded which) from PBMCs. In DNA form, the CDR3 reads TGTGCCAGCAACCCGGGACTAGCGGGTAACAATGAGCAGTTCTTC. Translated: CASNPGLAGNNEQFF.